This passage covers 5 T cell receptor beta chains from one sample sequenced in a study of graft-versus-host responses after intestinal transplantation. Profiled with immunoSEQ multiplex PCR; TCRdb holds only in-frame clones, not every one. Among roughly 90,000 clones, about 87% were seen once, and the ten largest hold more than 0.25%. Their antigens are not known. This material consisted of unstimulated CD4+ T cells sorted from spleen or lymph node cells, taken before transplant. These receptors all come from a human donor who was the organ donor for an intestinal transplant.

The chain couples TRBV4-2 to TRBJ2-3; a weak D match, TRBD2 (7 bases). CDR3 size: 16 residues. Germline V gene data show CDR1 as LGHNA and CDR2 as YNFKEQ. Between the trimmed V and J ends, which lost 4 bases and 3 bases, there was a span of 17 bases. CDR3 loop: CASSPRGGGGTDTQYF. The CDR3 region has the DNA TGTGCCAGCAGCCCGCGGGGAGGGGGAGGGACAGATACGCAGTATTTT.

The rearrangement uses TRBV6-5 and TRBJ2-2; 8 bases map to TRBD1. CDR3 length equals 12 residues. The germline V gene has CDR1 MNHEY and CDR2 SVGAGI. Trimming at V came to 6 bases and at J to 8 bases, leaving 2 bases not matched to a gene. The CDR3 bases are TGTGCCAGCAGACAGGGGGGTGGGGAGCTGTTTTTT. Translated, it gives CASRQGGGELFF.

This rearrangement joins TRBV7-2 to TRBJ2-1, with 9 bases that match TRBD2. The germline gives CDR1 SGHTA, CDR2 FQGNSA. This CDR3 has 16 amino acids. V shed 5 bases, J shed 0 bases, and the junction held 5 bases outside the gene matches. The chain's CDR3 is CASSLPSGASYNEQFF. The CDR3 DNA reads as TGTGCCAGCAGCCTGCCTAGCGGGGCCTCCTACAATGAGCAGTTCTTC.

The CDR3 DNA reads as TGTGCCAGCAGTGAATATGGCACCGTGGACACTGAAGCTTTCTTT. Translated, it gives CASSEYGTVDTEAFF. The chain has TRBV6-1 and TRBJ1-1, with unresolved D. The length of the CDR3 is 15 residues. Between the trimmed V and J ends, which lost 2 bases and 3 bases, there was a span of 13 bases. Germline CDR1 and CDR2: MNHNS and SASEGT.

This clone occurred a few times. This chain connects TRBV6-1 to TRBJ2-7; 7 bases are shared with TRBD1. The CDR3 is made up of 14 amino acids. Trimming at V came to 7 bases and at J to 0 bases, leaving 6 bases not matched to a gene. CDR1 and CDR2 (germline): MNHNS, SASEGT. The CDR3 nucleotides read TGTGCCAGCACGGAGACAGGGCTCTCCTACGAGCAGTACTTC. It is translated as CASTETGLSYEQYF.